Below are 30 T cell receptor beta chains sequenced from a single sample in a study. TCRdb reanalysed the RT-PCR reads using MiXCR and keeps one entry per CDR3 protein. There are about 700,000 distinct CDR3 sequences in the sample; more than 13% occur only once, and 3.6% lies in the top ten. Sequenced: memory CD4+ T cells from blood. These receptors were taken from a female donor in good health, serving as a healthy control.

This clonotype was seen a handful of times. The chain combines TRBV5-6 with TRBJ2-7; TRBD2 matches 7 bases. J was trimmed by 3 bases and V by 6 bases; bases with no gene match: 6. Germline-derived CDR1 and CDR2 are SGHDT and YYEEEE. The CDR3 totals 13 residues. The CDR3 DNA reads TGTGCCAGCAACCGAGCGGGGCTCTACGAGCAGTACTTC. This sequence encodes CASNRAGLYEQYF.

The chain combines TRBV9 with TRBJ2-1; 7 nucleotides match TRBD2. This CDR3 comprises 17 residues. After removal of 3 bases from V and 0 bases from J, the junction contained 9 bases not matched to a gene. Germline assignment: CDR1 SGDLS and CDR2 YYNGEE. The CDR3 nucleotides read TGTGCCAGCAGCGGACGACTAGCCTCTCTCTCCTACAATGAGCAGTTCTTC. Encoded protein: CASSGRLASLSYNEQFF.

The rearrangement links TRBV18 to TRBJ2-1; D might be TRBD1 or TRBD2, each matching 6 bases. CDR3 size: 16 residues. Germline V gene lookup returns CDR1 KGHSH and CDR2 LQKENI. Trimming took 3 bases from V and 7 from J, leaving 19 bases between them. The chain's CDR3 is CASSPTASAGVNEQFF. DNA of the CDR3: TGTGCCAGCTCACCGACGGCTAGCGCAGGGGTAAATGAGCAGTTCTTC.

This clonotype came up many times. This chain connects TRBV6-5 to TRBJ1-2; D possibly corresponds to TRBD1 (6 bases). V was cut by 5 bases and J by 2 bases, with 21 bases left in between. Germline V CDR1 and CDR2: MNHEY, SVGAGI. The CDR3 has 17 residues. The CDR3 sequence: CASSRAIGGSVNYGYTF. The CDR3 nucleotides read TGTGCCAGCAGTCGGGCTATTGGGGGCTCCGTCAACTATGGCTACACCTTC.

This clonotype was counted only a few times. The chain joins TRBV6-5 to TRBJ2-6; D remains ambiguous. The V end lost 5 bases, the J end lost 0 bases, and 11 bases lay between the germline ends. Per germline, CDR1 MNHEY and CDR2 SVGAGI. This CDR3 spans 16 amino acids. The CDR3 coding sequence is TGTGCCAGCAGTGACCGGACGGTCTCTGGGGCCAACGTCCTGACTTTC. Translating gives CASSDRTVSGANVLTF.

V and J are TRBV7-3 and TRBJ2-5, with a tentative D call TRBD1 (6 bases). Trimming removed 1 base at V and 4 bases at J, with 13 bases between. CDR1 and CDR2 (germline): SGHTA, FQGTGA. This CDR3 comprises 15 residues. The CDR3 DNA reads as TGTGCCAGCAGCTTAATCAGGGGCGCCGGAGAGACCCAGTACTTC. Its protein is CASSLIRGAGETQYF.

There are a few counts of this clonotype. The chain uses TRBV29-1 and TRBJ1-5; tentatively, D is TRBD1 (5 bases). Germline CDR1 SQVTM, CDR2 ANQGSEA. This CDR3 is built from 13 residues. V lost 4 bases, J lost 5 bases, and 12 bases lay in between. The CDR3 is CSVGEGFHQPQHF. The DNA of the CDR3 is TGCAGCGTTGGGGAGGGGTTCCATCAGCCCCAGCATTTT. Full variable domain (outside the CDR3, taken from reference TRBV29-1 and TRBJ1-5): SAVISQKPSRDICQRGTSLTIQCQVDSQVTMMFWYRQQPGQSLTLIATANQGSEATYESGFVIDKFPISRPNLTFSTLTVSNMSPEDSSIYLCSVGEGFHQPQHFGDGTRLSIL.

The CDR3 sequence is CASSPSILSSYEQYF. The CDR3 DNA reads TGTGCCAGCAGCCCCTCTATTTTGAGCTCCTACGAGCAGTACTTC. This chain links TRBV7-2 with TRBJ2-7; D unresolved. V lost 5 bases, J lost 0 bases, and 14 bases lay in between. This CDR3 has 15 residues. Germline V gene sequence: CDR1 SGHTA, CDR2 FQGNSA.

This clonotype was observed at least ten times. This rearrangement joins TRBV7-9 to TRBJ1-6, with D possibly matching TRBD1 (6 bases). The CDR3 has 16 residues. Germline CDR1 reads SEHNR; CDR2 reads FQNEAQ (reference sequence). Deletions cut 4 bases from V and 4 bases from J, with 14 bases between. The CDR3 reads CASSYLQGPYNSPLHF. The CDR3 DNA follows: TGTGCCAGCAGCTACTTACAGGGCCCTTATAATTCACCCCTCCACTTT. The whole variable domain, filled in from reference TRBV7-9 and TRBJ1-6, reads DTGVSQNPRHKITKRGQNVTFRCDPISEHNRLYWYRQTLGQGPEFLTYFQNEAQLEKSRLLSDRFSAERPKGSFSTLEIQRTEQGDSAMYLCASSYLQGPYNSPLHFGNGTRLTVT.

This clonotype has just a few counts. CDR3 sequence: CASHLSGSLGSQPQHF. Written as DNA, the CDR3 is TGTGCCAGCCACCTGTCCGGGTCTCTAGGAAGTCAGCCCCAGCATTTT. The chain recombines TRBV28 with TRBJ1-5; D unresolved. Trimming removed 8 bases from V and 6 bases from J, with 23 bases in between. The CDR3 has 16 residues. The germline gives CDR1 MDHEN, CDR2 SYDVKM.

The rearrangement joins TRBV25-1 to TRBJ2-7; 10 nucleotides match TRBD2. This CDR3 is 16 amino acids long. With V trimmed by 4 bases and J by 0 bases, 6 bases remained unmatched. CDR1 and CDR2 (germline): MGHDK, SYGVNS. CDR3 in DNA: TGTGCCAGCAGTGGGACTAGCGGCCAGAGCTCCTACGAGCAGTACTTC. Translated: CASSGTSGQSSYEQYF.

This rearrangement joins TRBV4-1 to TRBJ1-2; 9 bases map to TRBD1. Germline V CDR1 and CDR2: MGHRA, YSYEKL. The CDR3 consists of 16 residues. The ends lost 2 bases at V and 2 bases at J; junction bases unmatched: 6. CDR3 region: CASSQPGTGQNYGYTF. As DNA, the CDR3 is TGCGCCAGCAGCCAACCTGGGACAGGGCAAAACTATGGCTACACCTTC.

The table lists this clonotype with a few counts. The chain is built from TRBV5-1 and TRBJ1-1; D not certain. Trimming took 3 bases from V and 5 from J, leaving 14 bases between them. CDR1 is SGHRS, CDR2 YFSETQ, per germline. The CDR3 contains 14 residues. The CDR3 loop reads CASSSAGVRTEAFF. CDR3 nucleotide sequence: TGCGCCAGCAGCTCGGCGGGTGTTAGAACTGAAGCTTTCTTT.

The V and J genes are TRBV5-4 and TRBJ1-4, with D uncertain. Germline V gives CDR1 SGHNT, CDR2 YYREEE (reference sequence). The CDR3 spans 15 residues. Trimming took off 3 bases at V and 7 bases at J, with 16 bases between the two ends. CDR3 nucleotide sequence: TGTGCCAGCAGCTCAGGTCGGCTTGGAGGTGAAAAACTGTTTTTT. Its protein product is CASSSGRLGGEKLFF.

In the case of this clonotype: Being one base from a much bigger clone, this may be a read error. The chain employs TRBV4-2 and TRBJ1-2; 7 positions match TRBD1. The V gene's germline CDR1 is LGHNA and CDR2 YNFKEQ. CDR3 length: 15 amino acids. With 3 bases clipped from V and 8 bases from J, the junction kept 12 bases outside the gene matches. CDR3 sequence reads: CASSQGSRGSEGYTF. As DNA, the CDR3 is TGTGCCAGCAGCCAGGGCTCCAGGGGGTCGGAAGGCTACACCTTC.

The chain links TRBV4-2 to TRBJ1-2; D is possibly TRBD1 (5 bases). Germline loops: CDR1 LGHNA, CDR2 YNFKEQ. The CDR3 runs 17 residues. Deletions cut 7 bases from V and 2 bases from J, with 23 bases between. DNA for the CDR3: TGTGCCAGCACCGCATCGGGGCAGGGAGACTGGAACTATGGCTACACCTTC. This encodes CASTASGQGDWNYGYTF.

The gene calls are TRBV5-1 and TRBJ2-2; 12 bases agree with TRBD2. The CDR3 sequence is 18 residues long. The trim removed 8 bases at V and 1 base at J, leaving 12 bases unmatched. The germline CDR1 and CDR2 sequences are SGHRS and YFSETQ. CDR3 sequence reads: CASMSSSGGVRNTGELFF. The CDR3 DNA reads as TGCGCCAGTATGAGTTCTAGCGGGGGGGTCCGGAACACCGGGGAGCTGTTTTTT. The variable domain in full, completed from reference TRBV5-1 and TRBJ2-2, reads KAGVTQTPRYLIKTRGQQVTLSCSPISGHRSVSWYQQTPGQGLQFLFEYFSETQRNKGNFPGRFSGRQFSNSRSEMNVSTLELGDSALYLCASMSSSGGVRNTGELFFGEGSRLTVL.

There are a few counts of this clonotype. The chain recombines TRBV18 with TRBJ1-1; no definite D call. Trimming removed 2 bases at V and 1 base at J, with 8 bases between. Germline CDR1 reads KGHSH; CDR2 reads LQKENI. The CDR3 length is 14 residues. CDR3 bases: TGTGCCAGCTCACCAGGGGTTGAGAACACTGAAGCTTTCTTT. It yields the protein CASSPGVENTEAFF.

This clonotype has a count of ten or more. This sequence joins TRBV15 and TRBJ2-3; a possible D gene is TRBD2 (6 bases). CDR3 length: 14 residues. CDR1 and CDR2 (germline): LNHNV, YYDKDF (reference sequence). Trimming cost V 6 bases and J 2 bases, with 12 bases left between them. The CDR3, as DNA: TGTGCCACCAGTATTGGGGACTTCACAGATACGCAGTATTTT. Protein: CATSIGDFTDTQYF.

The rearrangement joins TRBV7-8 to TRBJ2-3; TRBD2 might be the D (6 bases). Germline V gene sequence: CDR1 SGHVS, CDR2 FQNEAQ. The CDR3 contains 16 residues. Trimming shortened V by 3 bases and J by 0 bases, and 13 bases separated the two germline ends. CDR3 sequence: CASSFRGRTSTDTQYF. Written as DNA, the CDR3 is TGTGCCAGCAGCTTTCGAGGGAGGACTAGCACAGATACGCAGTATTTT.

The CDR3 nucleotides are TGTGCCAGCAGCTCTCTAGTAAATCCTCTCCATGAGCAGTTCTTC. Translation: CASSSLVNPLHEQFF. The V and J genes are TRBV7-2 and TRBJ2-1; D is undetermined. CDR1 is SGHTA, CDR2 FQGNSA, per germline. V was clipped by 4 bases and J by 8 bases, with 18 bases between them. This CDR3 contains 15 residues.

With regard to this clonotype: This may arise from a read error, as a much more abundant clone is one base away. The V gene is TRBV5-1, the J gene TRBJ1-1, with a tentative D call TRBD1 (5 bases). The CDR3 extends over 15 amino acids. Germline V gene sequence: CDR1 SGHRS, CDR2 YFSETQ. V gave up 0 bases and J gave up 7 bases, with 16 bases separating them. CDR3: CASSLGNPGVGEAFF. Here the CDR3 DNA reads TGCGCCAGCAGCTTGGGAAACCCGGGGGTCGGTGAAGCTTTCTTT. Complete variable domain (other parts from reference TRBV5-1 and TRBJ1-1): KAGVTQTPRYLIKTRGQQVTLSCSPISGHRSVSWYQQTPGQGLQFLFEYFSETQRNKGNFPGRFSGRQFSNSRSEMNVSTLELGDSALYLCASSLGNPGVGEAFFGQGTRLTVV.

The chain couples TRBV7-2 to TRBJ2-5; weak D call: TRBD2 (6 bases). The germline V gene has CDR1 SGHTA and CDR2 FQGNSA. Trimming took 5 bases from V and 2 from J, leaving 12 bases between them. The CDR3 loop spans 14 amino acids. The CDR3 sequence is CASSPRGLQETQYF. CDR3 bases: TGTGCCAGCAGCCCTCGGGGACTGCAAGAGACCCAGTACTTC.

The V and J genes are TRBV12-3 or TRBV12-4 and TRBJ1-1; 7 nucleotides align to TRBD1. The CDR3 loop spans 14 amino acids. With 3 bases clipped from V and 4 bases from J, the junction kept 5 bases outside the gene matches. The CDR3 DNA is TGTGCCAGCAGTTTTGTAAGGGGGCCCACTGAAGCTTTCTTT. This codes for CASSFVRGPTEAFF.

This clonotype was detected ten times or more. This chain links TRBV10-3 with TRBJ1-1; 10 positions match TRBD1. The CDR3 loop spans 14 amino acids. With V trimmed by 4 bases and J by 4 bases, 3 bases remained unmatched. The V gene's germline CDR1 is ENHRY and CDR2 SYGVKD. The CDR3 spells CAISGRTGGTEAFF. The CDR3 nucleotides are TGTGCCATCAGTGGCCGGACAGGGGGCACTGAAGCTTTCTTT.

The sample holds many counts of this clonotype. The chain has TRBV4-3 and TRBJ2-1; possibly TRBD2 for D (6 bases). CDR1 and CDR2 (germline): LGHNA, YSLEER. V shed 0 bases and J shed 0 bases, with 21 bases lying between them. This CDR3 spans 20 amino acids. The CDR3 sequence: CASSQERSRGSGSSYNEQFF. In DNA form, the CDR3 reads TGCGCCAGCAGCCAAGAGCGGAGCCGGGGTAGCGGTAGCTCCTACAATGAGCAGTTCTTC.

There are a few counts of this clonotype. The V and J genes are TRBV6-2 or TRBV6-3 and TRBJ1-2; 10 bases map to TRBD1. The CDR3 has 13 amino acids. Losses at the gene ends were 6 bases for V and 7 bases for J; bases not matched to a gene: 5. Germline V gene data show CDR1 as MNHEY and CDR2 as SVGEGT. CDR3 coding DNA: TGTGCCAGCAGCCGTCGACAGGGGGCTGGCTACACCTTC. Amino acids: CASSRRQGAGYTF.

J is TRBJ1-2 and V is TRBV10-3, with D hard to call. This CDR3 comprises 16 residues. In germline, CDR1 is ENHRY, CDR2 SYGVKD. The V gene lost 0 bases and the J gene lost 2 bases, with 13 bases spanning the gap. The CDR3, as DNA: TGTGCCATCAGTGAGTCTGTTGAGGGAAGGAACTATGGCTACACCTTC. It codes for CAISESVEGRNYGYTF.

V is TRBV5-1 and J is TRBJ2-1; 11 nucleotides agree with TRBD2. This CDR3 spans 13 amino acids. Germline loops: CDR1 SGHRS, CDR2 YFSETQ. The V segment lost 3 bases and the J segment 13 bases; nucleotides outside the gene matches: 6. The CDR3 spells CASSSLAGGFQFF. For the CDR3, the DNA is TGCGCCAGCAGCTCCCTAGCGGGAGGATTTCAGTTCTTC.

In DNA, the CDR3 is TGTGCCAGCAGCTTAGCCGGGGAGCTCACCGGGACTAGCAATGAGCAGTTCTTC. Amino acids: CASSLAGELTGTSNEQFF. This sequence joins TRBV7-8 and TRBJ2-1, with 8 bases aligning to TRBD2. This CDR3 has 18 amino acids. Germline-derived CDR1 and CDR2 are SGHVS and FQNEAQ. Germline trimming cut 0 bases from V and 6 bases from J; bases unmatched to any gene: 13.